Listed here are 21 T cell receptor beta chains from one sample, sequenced in a study of response to subunit inactivated influenza vaccine. Using its own MiXCR run on the RT-PCR reads, TCRdb lists one record per CDR3 protein. The table includes hundreds of thousands of distinct CDR3 sequences, over 9.5% detected once. Sequenced here: PBMCs from blood, sampled on the day of vaccination. The receptors shown here come from a man aged 45 to 65 who received an inactivated influenza vaccine.

J is TRBJ2-2 and V is TRBV3-1; D remains ambiguous. CDR3 length equals 15 residues. Germline V gene sequence: CDR1 LGHDT, CDR2 YNNKEL (reference sequence). Trimming stripped 2 bases from V and 8 bases from J, with 15 bases between. CDR3 sequence reads: CASSQKALASGELFF. CDR3 sequence (DNA): TGTGCCAGCAGCCAAAAAGCCCTGGCGAGTGGGGAGCTGTTTTTT.

In DNA, the CDR3 is TGCAGCGTTTTTGGGGCAGGGGTAAATGGCTACACCTTC. As protein: CSVFGAGVNGYTF. The rearrangement joins TRBV29-1 to TRBJ1-2; possible D gene TRBD1, 6 bases. The V gene's germline CDR1 is SQVTM and CDR2 ANQGSEA. The ends were cut back, 5 bases at V and 6 bases at J, with 16 bases in the middle. The CDR3 is 13 amino acids.

This clonotype was counted many times. The rearrangement joins TRBV28 to TRBJ2-1; possible D gene TRBD2, 6 bases. Germline V lookup: CDR1 MDHEN, CDR2 SYDVKM. V shed 8 bases and J shed 7 bases, with 6 bases lying between them. This CDR3 is built from 10 residues. CDR3 sequence (DNA): TGTGCCAGCGCGGGGAATGAGCAGTTCTTC. It is translated as CASAGNEQFF.

This clonotype appeared a few times. The gene calls are TRBV5-1 and TRBJ2-7, with D unresolved. CDR3 length: 13 residues. Per germline, CDR1 SGHRS and CDR2 YFSETQ. Trimming pared 0 bases from V and 7 bases from J, leaving 11 bases between. The CDR3 DNA reads TGCGCCAGCAGCTTGGAACCCCGGTGGGAGCAGTACTTC. Translating gives CASSLEPRWEQYF.

This clonotype was detected many times. The rearrangement links TRBV20-1 to TRBJ2-7; D perhaps matches TRBD2 (5 bases). Germline assignment: CDR1 DFQATT and CDR2 SNEGSKA (reference sequence). CDR3 length: 14 amino acids. V gave up 7 bases and J gave up 3 bases, with 19 bases separating them. The CDR3 DNA reads as TGCAGTGGTGCGCGCTCGGGAAACCACTACGAGCAGTACTTC. This sequence encodes CSGARSGNHYEQYF.

This clonotype was detected a few times. This chain links TRBV4-1 with TRBJ1-2; 9 bases match TRBD1. This CDR3 spans 15 amino acids. V lost 6 bases and J lost 3; bases outside the gene matches: 8. Germline CDR1 reads MGHRA; CDR2 reads YSYEKL. CDR3 in DNA: TGCGCCAGCAGACCTCCGGGACAGGGCTACTATGGCTACACCTTC. As protein: CASRPPGQGYYGYTF.

This clonotype was observed many times. The genes are TRBV5-1 and TRBJ2-1; 8 bases are shared with TRBD1. With 4 bases clipped from V and 5 bases from J, the junction kept 2 bases outside the gene matches. Germline V gene data show CDR1 as SGHRS and CDR2 as YFSETQ. The length of the CDR3 is 13 residues. The CDR3: CASSPGGNNEQFF. CDR3 DNA sequence: TGCGCCAGCAGCCCAGGGGGCAACAATGAGCAGTTCTTC. The whole variable domain, remainder taken from reference TRBV5-1 and TRBJ2-1, is KAGVTQTPRYLIKTRGQQVTLSCSPISGHRSVSWYQQTPGQGLQFLFEYFSETQRNKGNFPGRFSGRQFSNSRSEMNVSTLELGDSALYLCASSPGGNNEQFFGPGTRLTVL.

The chain joins TRBV29-1 to TRBJ2-7, with D tentatively TRBD2 (5 bases). Per the germline V gene, CDR1 is SQVTM and CDR2 is ANQGSEA. This CDR3 comprises 12 residues. V dropped 0 bases and J dropped 7 bases, with 10 bases sitting between them. For the CDR3, the DNA is TGCAGCGTTGAAGAAATAGGACTGGAGCAGTACTTC. Translating gives CSVEEIGLEQYF.

This clonotype was seen many times. The V call is TRBV12-3 or TRBV12-4, the J call TRBJ2-1; D gene uncertain. Trimming took off 6 bases at V and 6 bases at J, with 18 bases between the two ends. The CDR3 extends over 15 amino acids. CDR3 amino acids: CASSPRIQGRNEQFF. The CDR3 nucleotides are TGTGCCAGCAGCCCGAGGATACAAGGGCGCAATGAGCAGTTCTTC.

The sample holds a few counts of this clonotype. The chain couples TRBV12-3 or TRBV12-4 to TRBJ1-6, with a tentative D call TRBD1 (6 bases). Trimming removed 3 bases at V and 12 bases at J, with 15 bases between. CDR3 length: 14 residues. The CDR3 sequence: CASSLTTGRRPLHF. CDR3 nucleotides: TGTGCCAGCAGTTTGACGACAGGTCGTAGACCCCTCCACTTT.

This clonotype was seen many times. In nucleotides, the CDR3 is TGCGCCAGCGGGGGTTCCTACGAGCAGTACTTC. This gives the protein CASGGSYEQYF. This chain connects TRBV5-1 to TRBJ2-7; D tentatively fits TRBD1 or TRBD2 (5 bases each). V dropped 7 bases and J dropped 1 base, with 6 bases sitting between them. CDR3 size: 11 residues. CDR1 and CDR2 (germline): SGHRS, YFSETQ.

Many counts were recorded for this clonotype. The V and J genes are TRBV2 and TRBJ1-1, with a possible D match to TRBD1 (5 bases). CDR3 size: 14 residues. V was clipped by 2 bases and J by 11 bases, with 18 bases between them. CDR1 and CDR2 (germline): SNHLY, FYNNEI. The chain's CDR3 is CASSESRQGSAAFF. Written as DNA, the CDR3 is TGTGCCAGCAGTGAATCTCGGCAGGGATCTGCCGCTTTCTTT.

The chain employs TRBV20-1 and TRBJ2-7; 7 nucleotides match TRBD2. Trimming took 6 bases from V and 3 from J; bases not matched to a gene: 11. CDR3 size: 14 residues. CDR1 is DFQATT and CDR2 is SNEGSKA in the germline V gene (reference sequence). The CDR3 protein is CSAKTSPGVYEQYF. Written as DNA, the CDR3 is TGCAGTGCCAAGACTAGCCCGGGGGTCTACGAGCAGTACTTC.

This sequence joins TRBV12-3 or TRBV12-4 and TRBJ2-7; 9 bases fit TRBD2. The CDR3 contains 13 residues. V was pared by 6 bases and J by 3 bases, with 3 bases of the junction left unmatched. The CDR3 here is CASRGTSIYEQYF. DNA for the CDR3: TGTGCCAGCAGGGGGACTAGCATCTACGAGCAGTACTTC.

This clonotype was found many times. This sequence joins TRBV12-3 or TRBV12-4 and TRBJ2-2; D unclear. The V gene lost 6 bases and the J gene lost 0 bases, with 20 bases spanning the gap. The CDR3 runs 18 residues. The CDR3 DNA reads TGTGCCAGCAGATTTGACACTTTTAGCCAGACGAACACCGGGGAGCTGTTTTTT. Its translation: CASRFDTFSQTNTGELFF.

V usage is TRBV9 and J usage is TRBJ2-5, with 7 bases lining up with TRBD1. The CDR3 extends over 15 amino acids. The ends lost 0 bases at V and 5 bases at J; junction bases unmatched: 7. The germline CDR1 and CDR2 sequences are SGDLS and YYNGEE. The CDR3 is CASSVARGPQETQYF. Written as DNA, the CDR3 is TGTGCCAGCAGCGTAGCGAGGGGGCCCCAGGAGACCCAGTACTTC.

On this clonotype: A much larger clone lies one base from this, so it may be a read error. The J gene is TRBJ2-5, the V gene TRBV4-1; D remains ambiguous. The CDR3 loop spans 13 amino acids. Germline V gene lookup returns CDR1 MGHRA and CDR2 YSYEKL. The CDR3 loop reads CASSLLATETKYF. The CDR3 coding sequence is TGCGCCAGCAGCCTGCTTGCAACAGAGACCAAGTACTTC.

The sample holds a few counts of this clonotype. The CDR3 protein is CAISAKSPGTDRYTEAFF. The DNA for the CDR3 is TGTGCCATCAGTGCAAAATCACCCGGGACAGATCGTTACACTGAAGCTTTCTTT. The V call is TRBV10-3, the J call TRBJ1-1; TRBD1 matches 7 bases. Germline V gene lookup returns CDR1 ENHRY and CDR2 SYGVKD. The J segment lost 3 bases and the V segment lost 4 bases, leaving 17 bases of the junction unmatched. This CDR3 is built from 18 residues.

The rearrangement links TRBV5-6 to TRBJ1-1; perhaps TRBD1 as D (6 bases). Germline V gene sequence: CDR1 SGHDT, CDR2 YYEEEE. Between the trimmed V and J ends, which lost 4 bases and 2 bases, there was a span of 12 bases. The CDR3 runs 14 residues. For the CDR3, the DNA is TGTGCCAGCAGCCCAACAGGGTTCAACACTGAAGCTTTCTTT. As protein: CASSPTGFNTEAFF.

This clonotype was seen only a few times. The chain links TRBV30 to TRBJ2-3; 10 positions agree with TRBD2. V was pared by 8 bases and J by 2 bases, with 7 bases of the junction left unmatched. CDR1 is GTSNPN and CDR2 is SVGIG in the germline V gene (reference sequence). This CDR3 contains 14 residues. CDR3 DNA: TGTGCCGGGATGGGACTAGCGAACACAGATACGCAGTATTTT. Translated: CAGMGLANTDTQYF.

This clonotype was seen more than once but under ten times. V usage is TRBV4-3 and J usage is TRBJ2-2, with D possibly matching TRBD2 (6 bases). This CDR3 contains 19 residues. The V end was cut by 0 bases, the J end by 1 base, with 18 bases between. The V gene's germline CDR1 is LGHNA and CDR2 YSLEER. As DNA, the CDR3 is TGCGCCAGCAGCCAAGAGACCCCCTGGGGGGTGTTGAACACCGGGGAGCTGTTTTTT. The encoded protein is CASSQETPWGVLNTGELFF.